Shown below are 7 T cell receptor beta chains from a single sample sequenced in a study of CD8 T cells in Susac syndrome. The authors reverse transcribed roughly 0.5 to 1 ug RNA with random hexamers. TCRdb processed the immunoSEQ multiplex PCR reads anew with MiXCR; each CDR3 protein has one entry. The repertoire consists of fewer than 85,000 distinct CDR3 sequences, with about 95% occurring once and the leading ten covering more than 0.45%. Sample: CD8+ T cells from PBMCs. These receptors all come from a human donor with Susac syndrome.

The genes are TRBV6-5 and TRBJ2-2, with 9 bases identical to TRBD2. CDR3 length: 17 amino acids. Germline loops: CDR1 MNHEY, CDR2 SVGAGI. V was pared by 2 bases and J by 4 bases, with 8 bases of the junction left unmatched. CDR3 protein: CASSYALLAGRTGELFF. The CDR3 bases are TGTGCCAGCAGTTACGCTTTGCTAGCGGGACGCACCGGGGAGCTGTTTTTT.

The count of this clonotype is one. The gene calls are TRBV7-6 and TRBJ2-1, with 8 bases fitting TRBD2. Trimming removed 5 bases from V and 7 bases from J; junction bases left unmatched: 10. Germline V gene sequence: CDR1 SGHVS, CDR2 FNYEAQ. The CDR3 consists of 15 residues. The CDR3 DNA is TGTGCCAGCAGCCCCCAACTGCCTAGCGGGAATGAGCAGTTCTTC. Translated: CASSPQLPSGNEQFF.

This clonotype has only one observation. The chain is built from TRBV5-1 and TRBJ2-7; 7 nucleotides match TRBD1. V lost 2 bases, J lost 2 bases, and 4 bases stayed unmatched. The CDR3 spans 14 residues. Germline assignment: CDR1 SGHRS and CDR2 YFSETQ. CDR3 coding DNA: TGCGCCAGCAGCTTTGGACAGGCGCCCTACGAGCAGTACTTC. The encoded protein is CASSFGQAPYEQYF.

A few counts support this clonotype. The chain recombines TRBV6-5 with TRBJ2-7; D is perhaps TRBD2 (5 bases). V shed 3 bases and J shed 4 bases, with 10 bases lying between them. In germline, CDR1 is MNHEY, CDR2 SVGAGI. The CDR3 sequence is 13 residues long. The CDR3 nucleotides read TGTGCCAGCAGTTATTCCGGGGTGTACGAGCAGTACTTC. It codes for CASSYSGVYEQYF.

Turning to this clonotype: Here the CDR3 omits its conserved ending phenylalanine or tryptophan, so a read error is the likely source. The chain employs TRBV20-1 and TRBJ2-7; perhaps TRBD2 as D (5 bases). Germline V lookup: CDR1 DFQATT, CDR2 SNEGSKA (reference sequence). The CDR3 is 13 residues long. Deletions cut 2 bases from V and 0 bases from J, with 8 bases between. The CDR3 sequence is CSARTGSSYEQYL. The CDR3 region has the DNA TGCAGTGCTAGAACGGGAAGCTCCTACGAGCAGTACCTC.

The V gene is TRBV7-9, the J gene TRBJ2-7; D gene unclear. CDR3 length: 14 amino acids. Germline CDR1 and CDR2: SEHNR and FQNEAQ (reference sequence). V dropped 5 bases and J dropped 2 bases, with 13 bases sitting between them. The CDR3 DNA follows: TGTGCCAGCAGCCCCTCGGGCGTTACCTACGAGCAGTACTTC. Translated, it gives CASSPSGVTYEQYF.

This sequence joins TRBV7-2 and TRBJ2-7; D gene uncertain. CDR1 and CDR2 (germline): SGHTA, FQGNSA. The CDR3 is made up of 13 amino acids. V was trimmed by 3 bases and J by 3 bases, leaving 9 bases between them. The CDR3 reads CASSLTRFYEQYF. DNA for the CDR3: TGTGCCAGCAGCTTGACAAGGTTCTACGAGCAGTACTTC.